Listed below are T cell receptor beta chains from one sample, sequenced in a study of T cells in Graves' hyperthyroidism and ophthalmopathy. MiXCR, run by TCRdb on the multiplex PCR reads, gives a single entry per CDR3 protein. This sample carries hundreds of thousands of distinct CDR3 sequences, 20% of them seen once, and the ten largest clones take 40% to 50%. The source material was blood. Receptor source: a man aged 35 to 55 with Graves' ophthalmopathy. The CDR3 runs from the conserved cysteine through the conserved F or W. A D gene is named only where the DNA matches it firmly. A row's size may be missing; if present it is once, few, many or a size class.

>TRBV9|-|TRBJ2-1|-
CASSVLGTAVNEQFF
TGTGCCAGCAGCGTTTTAGGGACCGCAGTTAATGAGCAGTTCTTC
>TRBV6-1|-|TRBJ2-5|-
CASNGPQETQYF
TGTGCCAGCAACGGACCACAAGAGACCCAGTACTTC
>TRBV12-3/TRBV12-4|-|TRBJ1-2|few
CASTPSDGYGYTF
TGTGCCAGCACCCCATCGGACGGCTATGGCTACACCTTC
>TRBV10-3|-|TRBJ2-4|-
CAISSTGAKNIQYF
TGTGCCATCAGTTCCACCGGAGCCAAAAACATTCAGTACTTC
>TRBV10-3|TRBD2|TRBJ2-3|-
CAISDPGAGGSDTQYF
TGTGCCATCAGTGATCCCGGTGCGGGGGGATCAGATACGCAGTATTTT
>TRBV7-8|-|TRBJ1-2|few
CASSLVALPLNSGYTF
TGTGCCAGCAGCTTAGTAGCGTTGCCCCTAAATTCTGGCTACACCTTC
>TRBV7-2|TRBD2|TRBJ2-1|-
CASSPRREKWNEQFF
TGTGCCAGCAGCCCTAGGCGGGAGAAGTGGAATGAGCAGTTCTTC
>TRBV6-2/TRBV6-3|-|TRBJ2-5|many
CASSYMLETQYF
TGTGCCAGCAGTTACATGTTGGAGACCCAGTACTTC
>TRBV20-1|TRBD1|TRBJ1-4|-
CSAQDRGLSNEKLFF
TGCAGTGCACAAGACAGGGGGCTATCTAATGAAAAACTGTTTTTT
>TRBV19|TRBD1|TRBJ1-2|-
CASKARGQSDYGYTF
TGTGCCAGTAAGGCTAGGGGGCAGTCGGACTATGGCTACACCTTC
>TRBV7-9|-|TRBJ2-5|-
CASSLSGPETMGETQYF
TGTGCCAGCAGCCTCTCCGGACCAGAGACCATGGGGGAGACCCAGTACTTC
>TRBV12-3/TRBV12-4|-|TRBJ2-2|few
CASIHGSGELFF
TGTGCCAGCATCCACGGGTCAGGGGAGCTGTTTTTT